A single sample gave rise to the 19 T cell receptor beta chains below, sequenced in a study of T cell changes during pregnancy in multiple sclerosis. The method was immunoSEQ multiplex PCR; TCRdb's version includes in-frame clones alone and lacks a portion of them. Among 99,000 or so clones listed, over 85% were seen once. The input for sequencing was peripheral blood, taken after pregnancy. The receptors come from a female donor with multiple sclerosis, enrolled in a pregnancy study.

The chain has TRBV11-2 and TRBJ2-7, with a weak D call TRBD2 (6 bases). The CDR3 is 14 residues long. V lost 4 bases and J lost 2, with 12 bases in between. The germline V gene encodes CDR1 SGHAT and CDR2 FQNNGV. The CDR3 nucleotides are TGTGCCAGCAGCTGGGGAGGTGGGGCCTACGAGCAGTACTTC. The encoded protein is CASSWGGGAYEQYF.

The chain carries TRBV5-6 and TRBJ1-3; 7 nucleotides match TRBD1. V shed 4 bases, J shed 0 bases, and the junction held 4 bases outside the gene matches. The germline V gene encodes CDR1 SGHDT and CDR2 YYEEEE. The CDR3 runs to 15 residues. The CDR3 sequence: CASSPGQISGNTIYF. CDR3 in DNA: TGTGCCAGCAGCCCGGGACAGATCTCTGGAAACACCATATATTTT.

CDR3 region: CASSLADRNGFEQYF. Here the CDR3 DNA reads TGCGCCAGCAGCTTGGCTGACAGGAATGGATTCGAGCAGTACTTC. This chain uses TRBV5-1 with TRBJ2-7, with TRBD1 as a possible D gene (6 bases). Deletions cut 0 bases from V and 6 bases from J, with 16 bases between. The length of the CDR3 is 15 residues. Germline CDR1 is SGHRS and CDR2 is YFSETQ. The full variable domain, its missing parts supplied by reference TRBV5-1 and TRBJ2-7, is KAGVTQTPRYLIKTRGQQVTLSCSPISGHRSVSWYQQTPGQGLQFLFEYFSETQRNKGNFPGRFSGRQFSNSRSEMNVSTLELGDSALYLCASSLADRNGFEQYFGPGTRLTVT.

This rearrangement joins TRBV5-1 to TRBJ2-1; TRBD2 agrees at 13 bases. CDR1 is SGHRS and CDR2 is YFSETQ in the germline V gene. V trimming: 3 bases; J trimming: 5 bases; junction bases outside the gene matches: 5. The CDR3 totals 16 residues. The CDR3 protein is CASSSLGTSGNNEQFF. In nucleotides, the CDR3 is TGCGCCAGCAGCTCCCTCGGGACTAGCGGGAACAATGAGCAGTTCTTC.

V gene TRBV18 combines with J gene TRBJ1-1; 7 bases match TRBD1. After removal of 5 bases from V and 3 bases from J, the junction contained 9 bases not matched to a gene. Germline V gene sequence: CDR1 KGHSH, CDR2 LQKENI. The CDR3 runs 15 residues. The CDR3 protein is CASSRQGRMDTEAFF. The CDR3 DNA follows: TGTGCCAGCTCAAGACAGGGTCGTATGGACACTGAAGCTTTCTTT.

This sequence joins TRBV6-1 and TRBJ2-7, with 8 nucleotides matching TRBD1. There are 19 residues in the CDR3. Germline V lookup: CDR1 MNHNS, CDR2 SASEGT. J was trimmed by 2 bases and V by 0 bases; bases with no gene match: 15. The CDR3 spells CASSEALFSTGQGTYEQYF. DNA of the CDR3: TGTGCCAGCAGTGAAGCCCTATTCTCGACAGGACAGGGCACCTACGAGCAGTACTTC.

The CDR3 DNA is TGTGCCAGCAGTGAAGGGCTAGCGGCAACCTACGAGCAGTACTTC. As protein: CASSEGLAATYEQYF. The chain has TRBV2 and TRBJ2-7; the match to TRBD2 covers 7 bases. Trimming cost V 1 base and J 2 bases; bases outside gene matches: 5. Germline CDR1 reads SNHLY; CDR2 reads FYNNEI. This CDR3 comprises 15 residues. The entire variable domain, with the rest obtained from reference TRBV2 and TRBJ2-7, is as follows: EPEVTQTPSHQVTQMGQEVILRCVPISNHLYFYWYRQILGQKVEFLVSFYNNEISEKSEIFDDQFSVERPDGSNFTLKIRSTKLEDSAMYFCASSEGLAATYEQYFGPGTRLTVT.

This clone turned up a few times. The gene calls are TRBV4-3 and TRBJ2-3, with a tentative D call TRBD2 (6 bases). This CDR3 comprises 16 residues. Trimming took 0 bases from V and 3 from J, leaving 13 bases between them. Germline V gives CDR1 LGHNA, CDR2 YSLEER. Here the CDR3 reads CASSQEYGSVTDTQYF. In nucleotides, the CDR3 is TGCGCCAGCAGCCAAGAATACGGGAGTGTAACAGATACGCAGTATTTT.

V and J are TRBV30 and TRBJ2-3, with TRBD2 matching 10 bases. J was trimmed by 8 bases and V by 1 base; bases with no gene match: 12. The CDR3 sequence is 16 residues long. Germline CDR1 is GTSNPN and CDR2 is SVGIG (reference sequence). CDR3 in DNA: TGTGCCTGGAGTGATAAGTCTAGCGGGAGCCCGGGTACGCAGTATTTT. It specifies CAWSDKSSGSPGTQYF.

This chain joins TRBV27 and TRBJ1-3; D not resolved. V was cut by 4 bases and J by 1 base, with 5 bases left in between. CDR1 and CDR2 from the germline V gene are MNHEY and SMNVEV (reference sequence). The CDR3 covers 13 residues. The CDR3 DNA sequence: TGTGCCAGCAGTTCCGGGTCTGGAAACACCATATATTTT. Residues: CASSSGSGNTIYF.

The J gene is TRBJ2-3, the V gene TRBV6-1; D might be TRBD1 (6 bases). Per the germline V gene, CDR1 is MNHNS and CDR2 is SASEGT. This CDR3 spans 16 amino acids. The V end was cut by 3 bases, the J end by 3 bases, with 16 bases between. The CDR3 bases are TGTGCCAGCAGTGAGTCGACAGGTTCGACAACAGATACGCAGTATTTT. Protein sequence: CASSESTGSTTDTQYF.

The chain is built from TRBV28 and TRBJ2-7; the D is unclear. Trimming took 6 bases from V and 3 from J, leaving 6 bases between them. The CDR3 runs 11 residues. Germline CDR1 and CDR2: MDHEN and SYDVKM. CDR3 nucleotides: TGTGCCAGCAGCTTTCGCTACGAGCAGTACTTC. Its translation is CASSFRYEQYF.

The chain is built from TRBV28 and TRBJ1-2; unclear D gene. Germline loops: CDR1 MDHEN, CDR2 SYDVKM. Trimming took off 1 base at V and 4 bases at J, with 10 bases between the two ends. The CDR3 is 14 residues long. CDR3 residues: CASSLYAGLYGYTF. CDR3 nucleotides: TGTGCCAGCAGTTTATACGCAGGCCTCTATGGCTACACCTTC.

The chain couples TRBV29-1 to TRBJ2-7; 11 nucleotides agree with TRBD2. The V gene end was trimmed by 7 bases and the J gene end by 6 bases; junction bases not matched to a gene: 8. CDR1 is SQVTM, CDR2 ANQGSEA, per germline. This CDR3 is built from 13 residues. The CDR3 region is CSAILAGEGEQYF. The CDR3 bases are TGCAGCGCAATACTAGCGGGAGAGGGCGAGCAGTACTTC.

The chain joins TRBV5-4 to TRBJ2-1; 11 nucleotides match TRBD2. CDR3 length: 17 amino acids. Per the germline V gene, CDR1 is SGHNT and CDR2 is YYREEE (reference sequence). The junction had 6 bases not matched to a gene; V was cut back by 0 bases and J by 4 bases. Here the CDR3 reads CASSLAGVAGGYNEQFF. In nucleotides, the CDR3 is TGTGCCAGCAGCTTGGCCGGGGTAGCGGGAGGGTACAATGAGCAGTTCTTC. Full variable domain (missing parts from reference TRBV5-4 and TRBJ2-1): ETGVTQSPTHLIKTRGQQVTLRCSSQSGHNTVSWYQQALGQGPQFIFQYYREEENGRGNFPPRFSGLQFPNYSSELNVNALELDDSALYLCASSLAGVAGGYNEQFFGPGTRLTVL.

J is TRBJ1-4 and V is TRBV5-1; TRBD1 is a possible D gene (5 bases). The CDR3 loop spans 15 amino acids. V was clipped by 0 bases and J by 2 bases, with 8 bases between them. Germline lookup yields CDR1 SGHRS and CDR2 YFSETQ. The CDR3 coding sequence is TGCGCCAGCAGCTTGGAGGGGCGGACTAATGAAAAACTGTTTTTT. It specifies CASSLEGRTNEKLFF.

The chain is built from TRBV27 and TRBJ2-1, with 8 bases lining up with TRBD1. Germline V CDR1 and CDR2: MNHEY, SMNVEV (reference sequence). V was pared by 4 bases and J by 2 bases, with 4 bases of the junction left unmatched. The CDR3 loop spans 15 amino acids. The DNA of the CDR3 is TGTGCCAGCAGTTCGACAGGGGAGCCCTACAATGAGCAGTTCTTC. This encodes CASSSTGEPYNEQFF.

The genes are TRBV13 and TRBJ2-3, with 8 bases matching TRBD1. V dropped 1 base and J dropped 1; count of bases not matched to a gene: 1. CDR1 is PRHDT, CDR2 FYEKMQ, per germline (reference sequence). The CDR3 is 15 amino acids. The CDR3 DNA reads TGTGCCAGCAGCTTAGTGACAGGGGGCACAGATACGCAGTATTTT. It encodes CASSLVTGGTDTQYF.

The V call is TRBV5-1, the J call TRBJ1-1; D is undetermined. Trimming removed 5 bases from V and 1 base from J, with 15 bases in between. CDR3 size: 15 residues. CDR1 is SGHRS, CDR2 YFSETQ, per germline. This CDR3 is CASRPRWSENTEAFF. DNA for the CDR3: TGCGCCAGCAGACCCCGGTGGTCCGAGAACACTGAAGCTTTCTTT.